This T cell receptor (beta chain) was observed in a study of CD8+ T cells in alopecia areata. About the research overall: Patients given treatment had severity scored by the percentage of scalp area affected.

Findings and caveats of the study: It was lesional scalp, especially alopecia totalis/universalis, that showed higher clonality than normal scalp. Many of the expanded lesional clones endured in scalp and blood while on tofacitinib.

The treatment was: oral pan-JAK inhibitor, 5-10 mg twice daily. Following extraction, RNA underwent reverse transcription to cDNA, which served as the sequencing template. Assay: immunoSEQ multiplex PCR; the TCRdb copy retains only in-frame clones and omits some. The data show approximately 100,000 clones, with 85% to 90% seen just once and around 10% held by the top ten. Remarks on this clone: Its antigen is as yet unknown.

Sequenced material: CD8+ T cells sorted from blood, taken around week 34, from a patient treated with tofacitinib. The source of this sequence is a human donor with alopecia areata.

CDR3 amino acids: CASSYPDEYQETQYF. For the CDR3, the DNA is TGTGCCAGCAGCTATCCCGACGAGTACCAAGAGACCCAGTACTTC. The chain employs TRBV11-2 and TRBJ2-5; D ambiguous. This CDR3 has 15 residues. Trimming cost V 4 bases and J 0 bases, with 12 bases left between them. Germline V gives CDR1 SGHAT, CDR2 FQNNGV.